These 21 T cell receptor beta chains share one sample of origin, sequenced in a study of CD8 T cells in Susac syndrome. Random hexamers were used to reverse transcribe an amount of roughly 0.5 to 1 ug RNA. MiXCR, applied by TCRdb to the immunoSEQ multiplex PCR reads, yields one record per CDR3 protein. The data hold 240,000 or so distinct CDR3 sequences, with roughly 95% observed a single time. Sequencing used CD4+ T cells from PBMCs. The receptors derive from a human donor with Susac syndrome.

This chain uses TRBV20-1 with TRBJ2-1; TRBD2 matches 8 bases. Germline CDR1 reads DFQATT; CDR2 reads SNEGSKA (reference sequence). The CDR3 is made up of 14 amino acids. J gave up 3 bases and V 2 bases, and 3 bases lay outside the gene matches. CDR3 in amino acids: CSARTSGDYNEQFF. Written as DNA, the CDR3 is TGCAGTGCTAGAACTAGCGGAGACTACAATGAGCAGTTCTTC.

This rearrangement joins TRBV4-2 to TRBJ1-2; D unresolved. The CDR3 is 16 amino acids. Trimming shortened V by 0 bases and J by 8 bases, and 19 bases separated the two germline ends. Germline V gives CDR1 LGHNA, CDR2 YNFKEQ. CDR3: CASSQERSTHLGGYTF. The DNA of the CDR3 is TGTGCCAGCAGCCAAGAAAGATCCACTCACCTCGGGGGCTACACCTTC.

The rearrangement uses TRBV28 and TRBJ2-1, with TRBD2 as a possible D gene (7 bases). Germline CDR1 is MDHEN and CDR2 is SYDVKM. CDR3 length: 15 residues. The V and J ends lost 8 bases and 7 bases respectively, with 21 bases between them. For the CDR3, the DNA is TGTGCCAGCTTCAGTTTGGGGAGGGGGGGTAATGAGCAGTTCTTC. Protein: CASFSLGRGGNEQFF.

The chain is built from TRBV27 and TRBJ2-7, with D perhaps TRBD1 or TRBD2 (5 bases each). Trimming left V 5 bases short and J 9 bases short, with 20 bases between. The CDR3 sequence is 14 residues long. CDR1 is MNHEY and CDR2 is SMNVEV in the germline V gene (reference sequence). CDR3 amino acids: CASSPITGRRWQYF. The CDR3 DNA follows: TGTGCCAGCAGTCCGATAACGGGACGGCGATGGCAGTACTTC.

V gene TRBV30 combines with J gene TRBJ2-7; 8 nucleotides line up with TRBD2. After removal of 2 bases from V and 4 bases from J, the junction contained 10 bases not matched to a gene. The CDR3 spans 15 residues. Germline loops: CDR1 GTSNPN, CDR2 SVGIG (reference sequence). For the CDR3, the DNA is TGTGCCTGGAGTCCGGGAGGGCCGCGGGGGTACGAGCAGTACTTC. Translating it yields CAWSPGGPRGYEQYF. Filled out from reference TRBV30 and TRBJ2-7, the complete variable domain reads SQTIHQWPATLVQPVGSPLSLECTVEGTSNPNLYWYRQAAGRGLQLLFYSVGIGQISSEVPQNLSASRPQDRQFILSSKKLLLSDSGFYLCAWSPGGPRGYEQYFGPGTRLTVT.

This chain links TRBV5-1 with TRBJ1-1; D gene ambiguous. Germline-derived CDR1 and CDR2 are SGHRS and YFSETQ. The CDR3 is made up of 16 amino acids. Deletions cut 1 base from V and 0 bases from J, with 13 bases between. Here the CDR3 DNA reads TGCGCCAGCAGCTTGTCTTCCGGTGCCATGAACACTGAAGCTTTCTTT. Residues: CASSLSSGAMNTEAFF.

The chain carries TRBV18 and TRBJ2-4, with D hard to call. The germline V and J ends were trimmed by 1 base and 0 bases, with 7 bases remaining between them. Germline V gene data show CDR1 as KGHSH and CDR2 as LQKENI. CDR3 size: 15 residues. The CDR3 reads CASSPQAQAKNIQYF. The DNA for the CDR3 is TGTGCCAGCTCACCACAGGCCCAAGCCAAAAACATTCAGTACTTC.

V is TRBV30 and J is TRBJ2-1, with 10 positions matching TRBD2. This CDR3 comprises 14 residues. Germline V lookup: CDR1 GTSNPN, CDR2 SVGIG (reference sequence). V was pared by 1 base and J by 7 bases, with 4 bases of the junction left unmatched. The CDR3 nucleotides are TGTGCCTGGAGTGCCCTAGCGGGAGTAAATGAGCAGTTCTTC. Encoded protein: CAWSALAGVNEQFF.

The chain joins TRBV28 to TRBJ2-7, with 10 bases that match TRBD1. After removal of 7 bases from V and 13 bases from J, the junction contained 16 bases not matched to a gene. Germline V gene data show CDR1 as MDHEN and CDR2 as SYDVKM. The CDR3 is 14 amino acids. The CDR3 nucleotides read TGTGCCAGCAAATCTGGGACAGGGGTCTACGAGCCCTACTTC. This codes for CASKSGTGVYEPYF.

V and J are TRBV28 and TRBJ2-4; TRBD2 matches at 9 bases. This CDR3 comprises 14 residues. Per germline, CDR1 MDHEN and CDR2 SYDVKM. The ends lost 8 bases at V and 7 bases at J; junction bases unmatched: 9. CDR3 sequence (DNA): TGTGCCAGCCATACCGGGACTAGCACGAACATTCAGTACTTC. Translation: CASHTGTSTNIQYF.

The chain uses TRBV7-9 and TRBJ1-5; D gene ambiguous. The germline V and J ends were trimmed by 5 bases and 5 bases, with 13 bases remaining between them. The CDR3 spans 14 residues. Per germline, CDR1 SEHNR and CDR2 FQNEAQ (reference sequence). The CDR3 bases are TGTGCCAGCAGCGACCTTGATGGGTATCAGCCCCAGCATTTT. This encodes CASSDLDGYQPQHF.

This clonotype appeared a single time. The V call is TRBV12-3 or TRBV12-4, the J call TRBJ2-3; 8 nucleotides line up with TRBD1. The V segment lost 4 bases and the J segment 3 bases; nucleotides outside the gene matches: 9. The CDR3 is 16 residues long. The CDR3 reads CASSWKQGVGTDTQYF. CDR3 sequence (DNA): TGTGCCAGCAGTTGGAAACAGGGGGTCGGGACAGATACGCAGTATTTT.

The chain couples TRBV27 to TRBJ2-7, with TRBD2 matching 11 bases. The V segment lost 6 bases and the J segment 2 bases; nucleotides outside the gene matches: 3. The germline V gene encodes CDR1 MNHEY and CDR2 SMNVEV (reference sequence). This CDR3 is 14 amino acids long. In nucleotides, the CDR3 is TGTGCCAGCAGGACGGGACTAGCGGCCTACGAGCAGTACTTC. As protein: CASRTGLAAYEQYF.

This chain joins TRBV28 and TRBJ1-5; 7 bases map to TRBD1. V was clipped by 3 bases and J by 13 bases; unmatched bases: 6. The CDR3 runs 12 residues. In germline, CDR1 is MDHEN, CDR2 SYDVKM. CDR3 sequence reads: CASSFGDRLQHF. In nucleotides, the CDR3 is TGTGCCAGCAGTTTTGGGGACAGACTGCAGCATTTT.

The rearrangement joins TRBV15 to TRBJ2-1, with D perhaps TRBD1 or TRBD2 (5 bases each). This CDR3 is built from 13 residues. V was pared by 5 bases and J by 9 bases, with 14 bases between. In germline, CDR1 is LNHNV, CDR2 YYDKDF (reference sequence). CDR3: CATSGLGGGEQFF. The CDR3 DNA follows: TGTGCCACCAGCGGCCTTGGGGGTGGTGAGCAGTTCTTC.

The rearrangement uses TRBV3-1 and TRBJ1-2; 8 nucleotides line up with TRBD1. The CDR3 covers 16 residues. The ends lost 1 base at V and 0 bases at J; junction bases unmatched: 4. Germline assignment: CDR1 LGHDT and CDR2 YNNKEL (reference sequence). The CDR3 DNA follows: TGTGCCAGCAGCCAAGGGACAGGGAATGCTAACTATGGCTACACCTTC. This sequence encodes CASSQGTGNANYGYTF. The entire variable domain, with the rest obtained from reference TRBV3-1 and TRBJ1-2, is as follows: DTAVSQTPKYLVTQMGNDKSIKCEQNLGHDTMYWYKQDSKKFLKIMFSYNNKELIINETVPNRFSPKSPDKAHLNLHINSLELGDSAVYFCASSQGTGNANYGYTFGSGTRLTVV.

This CDR3 is CASSVTGTGVGELFF. The CDR3 DNA follows: TGTGCCAGCAGCGTCACCGGGACAGGGGTCGGGGAGCTGTTTTTT. The chain joins TRBV9 to TRBJ2-2; 10 nucleotides match TRBD1. With V trimmed by 2 bases and J by 7 bases, 5 bases remained unmatched. CDR3 length equals 15 residues. In germline, CDR1 is SGDLS, CDR2 YYNGEE.

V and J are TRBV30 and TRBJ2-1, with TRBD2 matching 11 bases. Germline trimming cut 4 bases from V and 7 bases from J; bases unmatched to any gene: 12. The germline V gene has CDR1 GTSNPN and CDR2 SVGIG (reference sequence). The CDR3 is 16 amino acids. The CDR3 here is CAWTSPTSGTWNEQFF. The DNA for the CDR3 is TGTGCCTGGACCTCCCCGACTAGCGGGACCTGGAATGAGCAGTTCTTC.

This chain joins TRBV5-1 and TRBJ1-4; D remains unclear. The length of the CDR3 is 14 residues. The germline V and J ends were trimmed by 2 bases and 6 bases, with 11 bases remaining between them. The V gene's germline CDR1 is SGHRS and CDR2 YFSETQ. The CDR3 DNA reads TGCGCCAGCAGCTTCACAAAGAGCCATGAAAAACTGTTTTTT. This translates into CASSFTKSHEKLFF.

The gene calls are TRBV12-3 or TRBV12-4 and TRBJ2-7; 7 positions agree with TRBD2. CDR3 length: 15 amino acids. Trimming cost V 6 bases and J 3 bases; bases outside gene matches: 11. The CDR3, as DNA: TGTGCCAGCAGACAGACTAGCCATAAGGGCTACGAGCAGTACTTC. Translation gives CASRQTSHKGYEQYF.

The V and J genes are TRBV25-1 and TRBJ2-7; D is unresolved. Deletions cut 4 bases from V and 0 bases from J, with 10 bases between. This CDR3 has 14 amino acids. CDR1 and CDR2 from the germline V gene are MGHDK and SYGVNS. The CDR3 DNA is TGTGCCAGCAGTGGATCCACGGTCTCCTACGAGCAGTACTTC. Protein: CASSGSTVSYEQYF.